Below are 25 T cell receptor beta chains sequenced from a single sample in a study of blood T cell repertoires in COVID-19. TCRdb's table, derived via immunoSEQ multiplex PCR, lists solely in-frame clones and lacks some. Of 180,000 or so clones listed, about 89% were seen once; the top ten hold around 3.5%. Source material: peripheral blood. The receptors were sampled from a man between 65 and 85 years old with acute or convalescent COVID-19.

This rearrangement joins TRBV4-3 to TRBJ2-1, with 9 bases fitting TRBD2. Trimming took 0 bases from V and 2 from J; bases not matched to a gene: 11. Germline lookup yields CDR1 LGHNA and CDR2 YSLEER. This CDR3 has 19 residues. CDR3 nucleotide sequence: TGCGCCAGCAGCCAAGATCTTCGGCGGGGGGGTGGTACCTACAATGAGCAGTTCTTC. This encodes CASSQDLRRGGGTYNEQFF.

The V gene is TRBV20-1, the J gene TRBJ2-1, with 8 bases that match TRBD2. Germline trimming cut 3 bases from V and 10 bases from J; bases unmatched to any gene: 14. CDR3 length: 15 residues. Per the germline V gene, CDR1 is DFQATT and CDR2 is SNEGSKA (reference sequence). The CDR3 spells CSASDPAGANGEQFF. In DNA, the CDR3 is TGCAGTGCTAGTGACCCAGCGGGAGCGAACGGCGAGCAGTTCTTC.

DNA for the CDR3: TGTGCCACCTTTCTCTGGGGGGATTTAATTTGGGGCTACACCTTC. It yields the protein CATFLWGDLIWGYTF. The genes are TRBV19 and TRBJ1-2; a weak D match, TRBD1 (5 bases). Trimming took 10 bases from V and 8 from J, leaving 26 bases between them. The CDR3 runs 15 residues. Germline V CDR1 and CDR2: LNHDA, SQIVND (reference sequence).

The chain links TRBV18 to TRBJ2-1; 8 bases are shared with TRBD2. Germline-derived CDR1 and CDR2 are KGHSH and LQKENI. The CDR3 has 15 residues. Trimming removed 6 bases from V and 3 bases from J; junction bases left unmatched: 7. CDR3 sequence (DNA): TGTGCCAGCTCCCCCAGCGGGAGACTCTACAATGAGCAGTTCTTC. Residues: CASSPSGRLYNEQFF. Drawing the rest from reference TRBV18 and TRBJ2-1, the complete variable domain is NAGVMQNPRHLVRRRGQEARLRCSPMKGHSHVYWYRQLPEEGLKFMVYLQKENIIDESGMPKERFSAEFPKEGPSILRIQQVVRGDSAAYFCASSPSGRLYNEQFFGPGTRLTVL.

This clone showed up just once. The CDR3 is CASSLTANSPLHF. In nucleotides, the CDR3 is TGTGCCAGCAGTTTAACTGCCAATTCACCCCTCCACTTT. The rearrangement joins TRBV28 to TRBJ1-6; D gene uncertain. CDR3 length equals 13 residues. Germline V lookup: CDR1 MDHEN, CDR2 SYDVKM. V was clipped by 2 bases and J by 7 bases, with 6 bases between them.

The J gene is TRBJ1-5, the V gene TRBV10-1, with D unresolved. The V and J ends lost 3 bases and 5 bases respectively, with 2 bases between them. The germline V gene encodes CDR1 WNHNN and CDR2 SYGVQD (reference sequence). This CDR3 has 11 amino acids. As DNA, the CDR3 is TGCGCCAGCAGTGACTATCAGCCCCAGCATTTT. It specifies CASSDYQPQHF.

This chain uses TRBV18 with TRBJ1-2, with a weak D call TRBD1 (5 bases). Germline V gene sequence: CDR1 KGHSH, CDR2 LQKENI. The CDR3 is 12 amino acids. V was cut by 6 bases and J by 7 bases, with 12 bases left in between. CDR3 DNA sequence: TGTGCCAGCTCCCCTTCAGGGCTTGGCTACACCTTC. Translated, it gives CASSPSGLGYTF.

The rearrangement joins TRBV19 to TRBJ2-1; 8 positions match TRBD2. V gave up 3 bases and J gave up 7 bases; unmatched junction bases: 8. The CDR3 covers 15 residues. CDR1 and CDR2 (germline): LNHDA, SQIVND (reference sequence). Written as DNA, the CDR3 is TGTGCCAGTAGTATGGGTCTAGCGGGCTGGAATGAGCAGTTCTTC. Protein sequence: CASSMGLAGWNEQFF. Based on the CDR3 plus reference TRBV19 and TRBJ2-1, the full variable domain is DGGITQSPKYLFRKEGQNVTLSCEQNLNHDAMYWYRQDPGQGLRLIYYSQIVNDFQKGDIAEGYSVSREKKESFPLTVTSAQKNPTAFYLCASSMGLAGWNEQFFGPGTRLTVL.

This clone showed up just a few times. For the CDR3, the DNA is TGTGCCAGTACCCTAAAGGGGGGGGCGAACACCGGGGAGCTGTTTTTT. Translated, it gives CASTLKGGANTGELFF. V is TRBV19 and J is TRBJ2-2, with D possibly matching TRBD2 (7 bases). Trimming stripped 7 bases from V and 0 bases from J, with 15 bases between. The length of the CDR3 is 16 residues. Germline lookup yields CDR1 LNHDA and CDR2 SQIVND (reference sequence).

This sequence joins TRBV7-2 and TRBJ1-3; possible D gene TRBD1, 5 bases. The CDR3 is made up of 16 amino acids. Trimming removed 1 base from V and 1 base from J, with 11 bases in between. The germline CDR1 and CDR2 sequences are SGHTA and FQGNSA. Written as DNA, the CDR3 is TGTGCCAGCAGCTTAGTCCAGGGAAGTTCTGGAAACACCATATATTTT. Encoded protein: CASSLVQGSSGNTIYF.

The rearrangement links TRBV4-2 to TRBJ1-5; D is possibly TRBD1 (5 bases). Between the trimmed V and J ends, which lost 0 bases and 1 base, there was a span of 13 bases. This CDR3 contains 17 residues. Germline CDR1 is LGHNA and CDR2 is YNFKEQ. CDR3 in amino acids: CASSQEGAGLSNQPQHF. The CDR3 region has the DNA TGTGCCAGCAGCCAAGAAGGGGCGGGACTCAGCAATCAGCCCCAGCATTTT.

The gene calls are TRBV30 and TRBJ2-7; D remains unclear. V lost 0 bases and J 3 bases, leaving 3 bases between the germline ends. This CDR3 is 11 amino acids long. CDR1 and CDR2 from the germline V gene are GTSNPN and SVGIG (reference sequence). CDR3 nucleotide sequence: TGTGCCTGGAGTGTCGGCTACGAGCAGTACTTC. This codes for CAWSVGYEQYF.

This clone has more than one count but fewer than ten. The chain uses TRBV30 and TRBJ2-5; D is uncertain. The CDR3 length is 17 residues. CDR1 and CDR2 (germline): GTSNPN, SVGIG (reference sequence). The V end lost 1 base, the J end lost 2 bases, and 20 bases lay between the germline ends. The CDR3 sequence: CAWSANSVSRHQETQYF. Written as DNA, the CDR3 is TGTGCCTGGAGTGCGAATTCGGTGAGCAGGCATCAAGAGACCCAGTACTTC. Using reference TRBV30 and TRBJ2-5 for the parts outside the CDR3, the full variable domain is SQTIHQWPATLVQPVGSPLSLECTVEGTSNPNLYWYRQAAGRGLQLLFYSVGIGQISSEVPQNLSASRPQDRQFILSSKKLLLSDSGFYLCAWSANSVSRHQETQYFGPGTRLLVL.

The chain couples TRBV28 to TRBJ2-3, with D possibly matching TRBD1 (6 bases). The germline V gene has CDR1 MDHEN and CDR2 SYDVKM. Trimming left V 6 bases short and J 1 base short, with 14 bases between. CDR3 length: 15 amino acids. This CDR3 reads CASSNREEGTDTQYF. The CDR3 DNA sequence: TGTGCCAGCAGCAACAGGGAAGAGGGCACAGATACGCAGTATTTT.

The chain joins TRBV28 to TRBJ2-7; D may be TRBD1 (5 bases). The CDR3 totals 14 residues. V gave up 4 bases and J gave up 1 base, with 11 bases separating them. Germline V CDR1 and CDR2: MDHEN, SYDVKM. The CDR3 nucleotides are TGTGCCAGCAGTTGGGGCTCTAGGTCCTACGAGCAGTACTTC. It is translated as CASSWGSRSYEQYF.

The gene calls are TRBV5-1 and TRBJ1-5, with 9 bases matching TRBD1. V trimming: 7 bases; J trimming: 1 base; junction bases outside the gene matches: 6. This CDR3 comprises 15 residues. CDR1 SGHRS and CDR2 YFSETQ come from the germline V gene. CDR3 sequence (DNA): TGCGCCAGCTCCCCGGACAGGGGAAGCAATCAGCCCCAGCATTTT. Amino acid sequence: CASSPDRGSNQPQHF.

This chain connects TRBV9 to TRBJ2-1; D is possibly TRBD2 (7 bases). The V and J ends lost 1 base and 6 bases respectively, with 17 bases between them. Germline values: CDR1 SGDLS, CDR2 YYNGEE. The CDR3 has 16 amino acids. CDR3 bases: TGTGCCAGCAGCGTACGGGGGGCTTACACACTCAATGAGCAGTTCTTC. Translating gives CASSVRGAYTLNEQFF.

V and J are TRBV11-2 and TRBJ1-1; D possibly corresponds to TRBD1 (6 bases). V lost 4 bases and J 5 bases, leaving 11 bases between the germline ends. Germline lookup yields CDR1 SGHAT and CDR2 FQNNGV. CDR3 length equals 13 residues. The CDR3 coding sequence is TGTGCCAGCAGCTGGGACATCGGGACTGAAGCTTTCTTT. Translating it yields CASSWDIGTEAFF.

The chain uses TRBV5-1 and TRBJ2-1; 12 bases match TRBD2. The germline CDR1 and CDR2 sequences are SGHRS and YFSETQ. J lost 4 bases, V lost 4 bases, and 3 bases had no gene match. The CDR3 spans 15 residues. In DNA form, the CDR3 reads TGCGCCAGCAGCGGGGGGACTAGCGGGTACAATGAGCAGTTCTTC. This codes for CASSGGTSGYNEQFF.

This clone was recorded many times. The gene calls are TRBV7-3 and TRBJ2-2, with a possible D match to TRBD2 (5 bases). Germline V gene lookup returns CDR1 SGHTA and CDR2 FQGTGA. This CDR3 has 16 amino acids. With 2 bases removed from V and 1 base from J, the gap between germline ends came to 11 bases. The CDR3 spells CASSLLKAENTGELFF. CDR3 nucleotides: TGTGCCAGCAGCTTACTTAAAGCGGAGAACACCGGGGAGCTGTTTTTT.

V gene TRBV5-1 combines with J gene TRBJ1-2; 7 bases fit TRBD1. CDR3 size: 15 residues. From germline, CDR1 is SGHRS and CDR2 YFSETQ. V lost 0 bases and J lost 4; bases outside the gene matches: 6. CDR3 residues: CASSLEQGSAYGYTF. DNA for the CDR3: TGCGCCAGCAGCTTGGAACAGGGGAGCGCCTATGGCTACACCTTC.

This clone came up a few times. The chain is built from TRBV27 and TRBJ1-1; D remains ambiguous. Trimming left V 6 bases short and J 5 bases short, with 7 bases between. There are 11 residues in the CDR3. Germline V lookup: CDR1 MNHEY, CDR2 SMNVEV (reference sequence). The CDR3 sequence: CASSEGTEAFF. In DNA, the CDR3 is TGTGCCAGCAGCGAGGGAACTGAAGCTTTCTTT.

The chain recombines TRBV27 with TRBJ1-6; tentative D call: TRBD1 (5 bases). The V gene lost 7 bases and the J gene lost 7 bases, with 17 bases spanning the gap. The CDR3 runs to 15 residues. Germline values: CDR1 MNHEY, CDR2 SMNVEV (reference sequence). CDR3 amino acids: CASIKEQAYNSPLHF. CDR3 in DNA: TGTGCCAGCATCAAAGAACAGGCTTACAATTCACCCCTCCACTTT.

The chain couples TRBV5-1 to TRBJ1-2, with D unresolved. The V end lost 5 bases, the J end lost 6 bases, and 14 bases lay between the germline ends. This CDR3 spans 13 amino acids. CDR1 SGHRS and CDR2 YFSETQ come from the germline V gene. CDR3 coding DNA: TGCGCCAGCAGTCCGTACACAGTGAATGGCTACACCTTC. Protein: CASSPYTVNGYTF. Together with reference TRBV5-1 and TRBJ1-2, the CDR3 gives the full variable domain: KAGVTQTPRYLIKTRGQQVTLSCSPISGHRSVSWYQQTPGQGLQFLFEYFSETQRNKGNFPGRFSGRQFSNSRSEMNVSTLELGDSALYLCASSPYTVNGYTFGSGTRLTVV.

J is TRBJ2-3 and V is TRBV9, with 9 bases identical to TRBD1. With 4 bases clipped from V and 4 bases from J, the junction kept 7 bases outside the gene matches. CDR1 and CDR2 (germline): SGDLS, YYNGEE. This CDR3 has 15 amino acids. CDR3 region: CASSQDRGGPDTQYF. CDR3 DNA sequence: TGTGCCAGCAGCCAGGACAGGGGCGGACCAGATACGCAGTATTTT.